The next 25 T cell receptor beta chains were all read from a single sample in a study of regulatory T cells in long-lasting Graves disease. Time point noted: newly diagnosed GD, antithyroid drugs for less than 3 months. PBMCs were the source of the RNA used for TCR sequencing. Sequencing libraries for TCR beta were prepared with iRepertoire HTBI primers and Arm-PCR of CDR3 regions. TCRdb analysed the multiplex PCR reads with MiXCR anew, one entry per CDR3 protein. The repertoire holds 360,000 or so distinct CDR3 sequences, about 16% seen once, with 20% to 25% in the top ten. The data also belong to a second study, concerning T cells in Graves' hyperthyroidism and ophthalmopathy.

Sequencing used peripheral blood mononuclear cells (PBMCs), obtained at new diagnosis, from a patient treated with antithyroid drugs. Receptor source: a woman in her late teens or twenties with Graves disease.

This clonotype was counted only a few times. The chain combines TRBV6-1 with TRBJ1-6; D unclear. V lost 6 bases, J lost 7 bases, and 10 bases lay in between. This CDR3 is built from 13 residues. Germline loops: CDR1 MNHNS, CDR2 SASEGT. This chain's CDR3 is CASSPARNSPLHF. The CDR3 nucleotides are TGTGCCAGCAGCCCCGCGAGGAATTCACCCCTCCACTTT.

This clonotype was detected many times. Written as DNA, the CDR3 is TGTGCCAGCAGTTCGACAGGACTTGAAGCTTTCTTT. It translates to CASSSTGLEAFF. V is TRBV12-3 or TRBV12-4 and J is TRBJ1-1; maybe TRBD1 (6 bases). This CDR3 region has 12 residues. Between the trimmed V and J ends, which lost 4 bases and 7 bases, there was a span of 10 bases.

At least ten counts were recorded for this clonotype. The chain links TRBV3-1 to TRBJ2-4; 10 positions match TRBD2. CDR3 length: 15 residues. V shed 0 bases and J 9 bases; nucleotides not matched to a gene: 5. The germline V gene encodes CDR1 LGHDT and CDR2 YNNKEL (reference sequence). In DNA, the CDR3 is TGTGCCAGCAGCCAAGATTTGCTAGCGGGAGTCATTCAGTACTTC. This sequence encodes CASSQDLLAGVIQYF.

This clonotype was recorded many times. The V gene is TRBV5-1, the J gene TRBJ1-1; D is unresolved. The CDR3 spans 15 residues. Germline V gene sequence: CDR1 SGHRS, CDR2 YFSETQ. V shed 7 bases and J shed 2 bases, with 18 bases lying between them. Here the CDR3 DNA reads TGCGCCAGCGCTCGATATATTGGAGGCAACACTGAAGCTTTCTTT. As protein: CASARYIGGNTEAFF.

This clonotype was seen repeatedly, ten times or more. CDR3 protein: CASSEGWGQGEQYF. In nucleotides, the CDR3 is TGTGCCAGCAGTGAAGGATGGGGACAGGGCGAGCAGTACTTC. The V call is TRBV2, the J call TRBJ2-7; 9 bases match TRBD1. The CDR3 contains 14 residues. Germline CDR1 SNHLY, CDR2 FYNNEI. V was pared by 1 base and J by 6 bases, with 4 bases of the junction left unmatched.

Ten or more counts support this clonotype. V usage is TRBV10-3 and J usage is TRBJ2-5; 8 nucleotides line up with TRBD2. Per germline, CDR1 ENHRY and CDR2 SYGVKD. The CDR3 consists of 13 residues. The trim removed 7 bases at V and 5 bases at J, leaving 6 bases unmatched. The CDR3 spells CAIKPGGEETQYF. The CDR3 DNA reads TGTGCCATCAAACCGGGGGGGGAGGAGACCCAGTACTTC.

This clonotype was seen many times. The chain is built from TRBV7-6 and TRBJ2-2; 8 positions match TRBD2. This CDR3 is 17 amino acids long. V dropped 8 bases and J dropped 0; count of bases not matched to a gene: 11. In germline, CDR1 is SGHVS, CDR2 FNYEAQ. The CDR3 nucleotides read TGTGCCAGCCGTCTCTGGGGCGGGGGGCCGAACACCGGGGAGCTGTTTTTT. Translated: CASRLWGGGPNTGELFF.

Details on this clonotype: A junction end diverges from the germline sequence, so it may reflect a read error. The V call is TRBV7-7, the J call TRBJ2-5; D might be TRBD1 (5 bases). CDR3 size: 15 residues. In germline, CDR1 is SSHAT, CDR2 FNYEAQ (reference sequence). CDR3 nucleotide sequence: TGTGCTAGCAGCTTAGGCGCAGGGTACCAAGAGACCCAGTACTTC. Protein: CASSLGAGYQETQYF.

The table lists this clonotype with many counts. V usage is TRBV3-1 and J usage is TRBJ1-1; possibly TRBD1 for D (6 bases). This CDR3 is built from 15 residues. From germline, CDR1 is LGHDT and CDR2 YNNKEL (reference sequence). Trimming took off 1 base at V and 1 base at J, with 10 bases between the two ends. The CDR3 bases are TGTGCCAGCAGCCAAGGCTGGACAGAGAACACTGAAGCTTTCTTT. Protein: CASSQGWTENTEAFF.

This clonotype has more than one count but fewer than ten. This chain links TRBV10-3 with TRBJ2-1; no firm D call. The CDR3 extends over 13 amino acids. Germline-derived CDR1 and CDR2 are ENHRY and SYGVKD. V gave up 6 bases and J gave up 0 bases, with 6 bases separating them. CDR3 region: CAISAISYNEQFF. DNA of the CDR3: TGTGCCATCAGCGCGATCTCCTACAATGAGCAGTTCTTC.

The chain recombines TRBV2 with TRBJ1-2, with D hard to call. CDR3 length: 15 amino acids. Per the germline V gene, CDR1 is SNHLY and CDR2 is FYNNEI. Trimming left V 5 bases short and J 8 bases short, with 21 bases between. CDR3 sequence reads: CASSSAGLANGGYTF. CDR3 nucleotide sequence: TGTGCCAGCAGTTCGGCGGGGTTGGCGAATGGGGGCTACACCTTC.

This clonotype was detected ten times or more. The V call is TRBV7-2, the J call TRBJ2-1; D is tentatively TRBD1 or TRBD2 (5 bases each). The ends were cut back, 2 bases at V and 8 bases at J, with 13 bases in the middle. The CDR3 loop spans 14 amino acids. CDR1 and CDR2 from the germline V gene are SGHTA and FQGNSA. CDR3 loop: CASSLFGTSDEQFF. DNA of the CDR3: TGTGCCAGCAGCTTATTCGGGACCTCGGATGAGCAGTTCTTC.

The table lists this clonotype with a few counts. The chain joins TRBV5-4 to TRBJ1-1; 11 bases agree with TRBD1. V was clipped by 0 bases and J by 1 base; unmatched bases: 8. The germline V gene has CDR1 SGHNT and CDR2 YYREEE (reference sequence). The CDR3 covers 18 residues. CDR3 loop: CASSLGTGGAWANTEAFF. In DNA form, the CDR3 reads TGTGCCAGCAGCTTGGGGACAGGGGGCGCCTGGGCGAACACTGAAGCTTTCTTT.

This clonotype has at least ten counts. This sequence joins TRBV3-1 and TRBJ2-1, with TRBD2 identical over 9 bases. Germline V gene data show CDR1 as LGHDT and CDR2 as YNNKEL (reference sequence). V shed 4 bases, J shed 8 bases, and the junction held 9 bases outside the gene matches. There are 15 residues in the CDR3. The DNA of the CDR3 is TGTGCCAGCAGCCTCCTCGCGGGAGGGTTCGATGAGCAGTTCTTC. The encoded protein is CASSLLAGGFDEQFF.

A few counts support this clonotype. Since a much larger clone is just one base distant, this may be a read error. In this CDR3 the conserved last residue, phenylalanine or tryptophan, is missing, so a read error is likely. This chain uses TRBV12-3 or TRBV12-4 with TRBJ2-5; a weak D match, TRBD2 (5 bases). V lost 6 bases and J 0 bases, leaving 14 bases between the germline ends. The CDR3 has 15 amino acids. The CDR3 loop is CASSRRGLDQETQYL. CDR3 DNA: TGTGCCAGCAGCCGCCGCGGGCTAGACCAAGAGACCCAGTACCTC.

This clonotype came up a few times. The germline gene is not matched at one end of the junction; a read error may be the cause. This sequence joins TRBV7-7 and TRBJ2-1, with 12 bases matching TRBD1. Germline CDR1 reads SSHAT; CDR2 reads FNYEAQ (reference sequence). This CDR3 comprises 16 residues. CDR3 DNA sequence: TGTGCTAGCAGCTTAGCCGGGACAGGGGGCCTAAATGAGCAGTTCTTC. Residues: CASSLAGTGGLNEQFF. The full variable domain, completed using reference TRBV7-7 and TRBJ2-1, is GAGVSQSPRYKVTKRGQDVTLRCDPISSHATLYWYQQALGQGPEFLTYFNYEAQPDKSGLPSDRFSAERPEGSISTLTIQRTEQRDSAMYRCASSLAGTGGLNEQFFGPGTRLTVL.

There are many counts of this clonotype. The rearrangement links TRBV6-1 to TRBJ2-7, with TRBD1 identical over 8 bases. The V gene's germline CDR1 is MNHNS and CDR2 SASEGT. The trim removed 1 base at V and 0 bases at J, leaving 2 bases unmatched. The length of the CDR3 is 15 residues. The CDR3 DNA reads as TGTGCCAGCAGTGAAGGGACAGGGAGCTCCTACGAGCAGTACTTC. It yields the protein CASSEGTGSSYEQYF.

This sequence joins TRBV7-9 and TRBJ1-4; D gene uncertain. Germline assignment: CDR1 SEHNR and CDR2 FQNEAQ (reference sequence). This CDR3 is 14 amino acids long. V gave up 1 base and J gave up 4 bases, with 7 bases separating them. CDR3 residues: CASSLVERNEKLFF. In DNA, the CDR3 is TGTGCCAGCAGCTTAGTAGAGCGTAATGAAAAACTGTTTTTT.

The table lists this clonotype with many counts. V usage is TRBV29-1 and J usage is TRBJ2-7, with 8 bases identical to TRBD2. Germline values: CDR1 SQVTM, CDR2 ANQGSEA. The CDR3 totals 15 residues. V lost 0 bases and J lost 0; bases outside the gene matches: 4. The CDR3 bases are TGCAGCGTTGAAGATGGGGGGACTAGCTCCTACGAGCAGTACTTC. It is translated as CSVEDGGTSSYEQYF.

This clonotype came up many times. The V and J genes are TRBV20-1 and TRBJ1-1; D gene unclear. The CDR3 is made up of 12 amino acids. Germline loops: CDR1 DFQATT, CDR2 SNEGSKA (reference sequence). The V end lost 6 bases, the J end lost 1 base, and 9 bases lay between the germline ends. In nucleotides, the CDR3 is TGCAGTGCCACCGATCCGAACACTGAAGCTTTCTTT. Amino acids: CSATDPNTEAFF.

The rearrangement links TRBV15 to TRBJ2-7; D possibly corresponds to TRBD1 (6 bases). Germline V gene lookup returns CDR1 LNHNV and CDR2 YYDKDF (reference sequence). The CDR3 sequence is 16 residues long. The V and J ends lost 0 bases and 5 bases respectively, with 17 bases between them. CDR3 DNA: TGTGCCACCAGCAGAGATGGGGCAGGGGCTAGTAACGAGCAGTACTTC. Protein sequence: CATSRDGAGASNEQYF. Complete variable domain (other parts from reference TRBV15 and TRBJ2-7): DAMVIQNPRYQVTQFGKPVTLSCSQTLNHNVMYWYQQKSSQAPKLLFHYYDKDFNNEADTPDNFQSRRPNTSFCFLDIRSPGLGDTAMYLCATSRDGAGASNEQYFGPGTRLTVT.

V usage is TRBV27 and J usage is TRBJ2-6; D remains unclear. Per the germline V gene, CDR1 is MNHEY and CDR2 is SMNVEV (reference sequence). The CDR3 is 13 residues long. Trimming stripped 4 bases from V and 3 bases from J, with 4 bases between. The CDR3 loop reads CASSSHGANVLTF. The CDR3 nucleotides are TGTGCCAGCAGTTCGCATGGGGCCAACGTCCTGACTTTC.

This clonotype was seen at least ten times. The J gene is TRBJ2-2, the V gene TRBV7-2, with 7 bases identical to TRBD1. The CDR3 has 15 amino acids. Losses at the gene ends were 4 bases for V and 3 bases for J; bases not matched to a gene: 5. Germline values: CDR1 SGHTA, CDR2 FQGNSA. The CDR3 DNA is TGTGCCAGCAGCTCTCGACAGGGATACACCGGGGAGCTGTTTTTT. It codes for CASSSRQGYTGELFF.

This clonotype occurred a few times. The chain recombines TRBV7-9 with TRBJ1-5, with TRBD1 as a possible D gene (5 bases). This CDR3 comprises 16 residues. Per the germline V gene, CDR1 is SEHNR and CDR2 is FQNEAQ (reference sequence). V dropped 5 bases and J dropped 3 bases, with 17 bases sitting between them. The CDR3 loop reads CASSPPGQGPNQPQHF. The CDR3 DNA reads TGTGCCAGCAGCCCCCCTGGCCAGGGTCCCAATCAGCCCCAGCATTTT.

This chain uses TRBV15 with TRBJ2-5; D is unresolved. The CDR3 has 14 amino acids. The V end lost 1 base, the J end lost 3 bases, and 9 bases lay between the germline ends. Germline V gives CDR1 LNHNV, CDR2 YYDKDF (reference sequence). CDR3 residues: CATSRVSYKETQYF. CDR3 nucleotide sequence: TGTGCCACCAGCAGAGTTTCGTACAAAGAGACCCAGTACTTC.